This entry lists 3 T cell receptor beta chains sequenced from one sample in a study of control samples from healthy donors and cancer patients. Using immunoSEQ multiplex PCR, the repertoire was profiled, and TCRdb retains in-frame clones only, with some absent. The sample has tens of thousands of clones, about nine tenths seen once. Material for sequencing was blood. These receptors were collected from a man under 40 in good health.

This clone was seen a single time. The chain links TRBV2 to TRBJ2-6; 7 nucleotides match TRBD1. The ends lost 7 bases at V and 10 bases at J; junction bases unmatched: 13. Germline-derived CDR1 and CDR2 are SNHLY and FYNNEI. The CDR3 spans 15 residues. The CDR3 bases are TGTGCCAGCATAGACGGGACAGCGTGGGGTAACGTCCTGACTTTC. The encoded protein is CASIDGTAWGNVLTF.

This rearrangement joins TRBV19 to TRBJ1-2, with no clear D. This CDR3 contains 14 residues. V lost 2 bases, J lost 0 bases, and 7 bases lay in between. Per germline, CDR1 LNHDA and CDR2 SQIVND (reference sequence). The CDR3: CASSINVTNYGYTF. Written as DNA, the CDR3 is TGTGCCAGTAGTATAAATGTTACTAACTATGGCTACACCTTC.

The V and J genes are TRBV5-1 and TRBJ1-4; D is uncertain. The V end was cut by 0 bases, the J end by 4 bases, with 10 bases between. This CDR3 is 15 amino acids long. Germline values: CDR1 SGHRS, CDR2 YFSETQ. CDR3 sequence: CASSLAGRINEKLFF. CDR3 DNA sequence: TGCGCCAGCAGCTTGGCCGGGCGGATTAATGAAAAACTGTTTTTT. Full variable domain (outside the CDR3, taken from reference TRBV5-1 and TRBJ1-4): KAGVTQTPRYLIKTRGQQVTLSCSPISGHRSVSWYQQTPGQGLQFLFEYFSETQRNKGNFPGRFSGRQFSNSRSEMNVSTLELGDSALYLCASSLAGRINEKLFFGSGTQLSVL.